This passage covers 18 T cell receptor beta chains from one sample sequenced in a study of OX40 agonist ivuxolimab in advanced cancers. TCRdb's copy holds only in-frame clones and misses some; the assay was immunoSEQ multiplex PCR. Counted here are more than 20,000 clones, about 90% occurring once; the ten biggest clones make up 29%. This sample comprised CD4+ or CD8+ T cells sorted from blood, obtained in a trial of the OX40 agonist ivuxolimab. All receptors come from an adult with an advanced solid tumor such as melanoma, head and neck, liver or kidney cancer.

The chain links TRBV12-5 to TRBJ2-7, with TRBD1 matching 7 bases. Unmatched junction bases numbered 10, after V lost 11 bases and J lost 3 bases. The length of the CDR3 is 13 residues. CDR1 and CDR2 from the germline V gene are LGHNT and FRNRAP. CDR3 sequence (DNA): TGTGCTCTCTTACACCAGGGGGACTACGAGCAGTACTTC. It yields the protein CALLHQGDYEQYF.

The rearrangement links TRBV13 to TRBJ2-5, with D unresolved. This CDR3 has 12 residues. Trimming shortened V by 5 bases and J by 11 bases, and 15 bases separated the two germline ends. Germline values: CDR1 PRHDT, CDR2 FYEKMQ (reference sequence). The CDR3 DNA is TGTGCCAGCAGCCTCTTTCGAGAAGAGCAGTACTTC. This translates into CASSLFREEQYF.

The CDR3 DNA follows: TGTGCCAGCAGCTTAGATGACCAATTCCCCTACGAGCAGTACTTC. Amino acids: CASSLDDQFPYEQYF. The gene calls are TRBV11-3 and TRBJ2-7; D remains ambiguous. The CDR3 is 15 residues long. The germline V gene has CDR1 SGHNT and CDR2 YENEEA. Trimming stripped 0 bases from V and 2 bases from J, with 11 bases between.

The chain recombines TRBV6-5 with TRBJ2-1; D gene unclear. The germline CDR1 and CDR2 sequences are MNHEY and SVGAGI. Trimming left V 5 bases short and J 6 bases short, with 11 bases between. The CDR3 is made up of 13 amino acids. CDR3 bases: TGTGCCAGCAGTGTGAATCTCTTCAATGAGCAGTTCTTC. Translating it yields CASSVNLFNEQFF.

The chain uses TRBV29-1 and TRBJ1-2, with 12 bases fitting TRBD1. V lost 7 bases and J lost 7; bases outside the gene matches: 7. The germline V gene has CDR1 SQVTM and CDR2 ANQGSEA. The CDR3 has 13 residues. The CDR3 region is CSDGTGGPSGYTF. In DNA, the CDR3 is TGCAGCGACGGGACAGGGGGCCCCAGTGGCTACACCTTC. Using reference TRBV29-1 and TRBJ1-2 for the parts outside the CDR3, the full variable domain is SAVISQKPSRDICQRGTSLTIQCQVDSQVTMMFWYRQQPGQSLTLIATANQGSEATYESGFVIDKFPISRPNLTFSTLTVSNMSPEDSSIYLCSDGTGGPSGYTFGSGTRLTVV.

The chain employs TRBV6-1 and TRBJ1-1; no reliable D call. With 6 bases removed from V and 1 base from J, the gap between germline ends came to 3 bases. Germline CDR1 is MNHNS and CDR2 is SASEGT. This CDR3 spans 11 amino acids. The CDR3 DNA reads TGTGCCAGCAGACCGAACACTGAAGCTTTCTTT. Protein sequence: CASRPNTEAFF.

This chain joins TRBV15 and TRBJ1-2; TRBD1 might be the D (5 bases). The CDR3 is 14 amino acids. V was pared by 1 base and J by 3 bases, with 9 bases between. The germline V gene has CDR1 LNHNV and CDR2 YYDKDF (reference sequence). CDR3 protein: CATSRGQRDYGYTF. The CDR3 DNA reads TGTGCCACCAGCAGAGGACAGCGGGACTATGGCTACACCTTC.

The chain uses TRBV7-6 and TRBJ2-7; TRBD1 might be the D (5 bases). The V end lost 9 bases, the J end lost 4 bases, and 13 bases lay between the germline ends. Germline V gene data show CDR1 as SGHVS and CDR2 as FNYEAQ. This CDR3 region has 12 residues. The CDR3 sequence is CASGARAYEQYF. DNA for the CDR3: TGTGCCAGTGGGGCCAGGGCATACGAGCAGTACTTC.

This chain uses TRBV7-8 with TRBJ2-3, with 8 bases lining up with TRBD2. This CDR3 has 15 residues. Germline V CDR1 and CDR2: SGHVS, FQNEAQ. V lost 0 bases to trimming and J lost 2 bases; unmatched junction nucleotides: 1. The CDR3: CASSLASGNTDTQYF. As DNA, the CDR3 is TGTGCCAGCAGCTTAGCTAGCGGGAACACAGATACGCAGTATTTT.

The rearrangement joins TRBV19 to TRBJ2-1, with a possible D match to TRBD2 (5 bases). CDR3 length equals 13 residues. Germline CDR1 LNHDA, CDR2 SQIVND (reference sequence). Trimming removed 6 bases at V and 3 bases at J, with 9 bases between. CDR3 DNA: TGTGCCAGTAGCGTCGACTACTACAATGAGCAGTTCTTC. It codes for CASSVDYYNEQFF.

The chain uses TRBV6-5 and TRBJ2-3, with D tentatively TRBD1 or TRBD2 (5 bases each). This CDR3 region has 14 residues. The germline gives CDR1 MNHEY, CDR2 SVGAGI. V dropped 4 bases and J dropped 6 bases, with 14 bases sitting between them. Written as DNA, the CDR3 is TGTGCCAGCAGTTTCGGGACGTATATCGATACGCAGTATTTT. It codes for CASSFGTYIDTQYF.

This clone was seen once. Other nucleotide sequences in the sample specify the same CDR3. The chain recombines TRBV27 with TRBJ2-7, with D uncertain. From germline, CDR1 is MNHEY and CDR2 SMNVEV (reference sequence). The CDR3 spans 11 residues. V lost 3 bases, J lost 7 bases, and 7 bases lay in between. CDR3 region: CASSFGREQYF. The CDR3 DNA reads TGTGCCAGCAGTTTTGGGCGAGAGCAGTACTTC.

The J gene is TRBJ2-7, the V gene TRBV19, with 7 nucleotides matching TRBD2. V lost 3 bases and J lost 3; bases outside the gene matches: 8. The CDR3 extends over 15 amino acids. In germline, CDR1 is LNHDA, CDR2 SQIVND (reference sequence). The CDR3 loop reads CASSIGSGYGYEQYF. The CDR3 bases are TGTGCCAGTAGTATTGGTAGCGGGTACGGCTACGAGCAGTACTTC.

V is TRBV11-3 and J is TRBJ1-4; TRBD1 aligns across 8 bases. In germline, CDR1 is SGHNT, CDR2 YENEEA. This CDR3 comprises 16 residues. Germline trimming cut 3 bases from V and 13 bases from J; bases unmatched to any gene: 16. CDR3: CASSLRPGPIQGGLFF. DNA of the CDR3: TGTGCCAGCAGCTTGCGGCCCGGACCAATACAGGGGGGACTGTTTTTT.

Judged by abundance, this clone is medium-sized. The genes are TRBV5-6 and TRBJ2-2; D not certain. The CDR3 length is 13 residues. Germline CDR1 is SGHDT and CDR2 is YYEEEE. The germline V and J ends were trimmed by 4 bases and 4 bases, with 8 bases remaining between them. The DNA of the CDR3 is TGTGCCAGCAGCCCCTACAGCACCGGGGAGCTGTTTTTT. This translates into CASSPYSTGELFF.

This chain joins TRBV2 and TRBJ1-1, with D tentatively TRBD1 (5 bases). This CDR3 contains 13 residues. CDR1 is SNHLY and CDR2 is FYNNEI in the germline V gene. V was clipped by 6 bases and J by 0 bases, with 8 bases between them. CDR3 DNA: TGTGCCAGCAGCTCAGGGATGAACACTGAAGCTTTCTTT. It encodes CASSSGMNTEAFF.

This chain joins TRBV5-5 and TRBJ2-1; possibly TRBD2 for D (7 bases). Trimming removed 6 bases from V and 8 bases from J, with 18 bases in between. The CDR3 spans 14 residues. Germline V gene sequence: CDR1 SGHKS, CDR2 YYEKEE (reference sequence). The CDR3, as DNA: TGTGCCAGCAACTCTTATCAGGGGAGGGATGAGCAGTTCTTC. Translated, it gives CASNSYQGRDEQFF.

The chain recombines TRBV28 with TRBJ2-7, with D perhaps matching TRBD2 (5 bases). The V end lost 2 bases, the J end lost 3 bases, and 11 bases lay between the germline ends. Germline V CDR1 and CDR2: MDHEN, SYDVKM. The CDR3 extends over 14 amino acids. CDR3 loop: CASSLPGSSYEQYF. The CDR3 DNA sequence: TGTGCCAGCAGTTTACCGGGGTCAAGCTACGAGCAGTACTTC.